This TCR beta chain was sequenced during a study of T cell responses to AZD1222 COVID-19 vaccine. Sequencing used immunoSEQ multiplex PCR; TCRdb keeps in-frame clones, though not all of them. The sample holds about 93,000 clones, nearly 90% seen once. A word on this clone: Its antigen is not known.

Notes on the study in general: Unmutated variant regions are reportedly targeted by nearly half of spike-specific TCRs. None of the repertoires were sampled until the peak T cell response had passed. Two AZD1222 administrations were followed by greater Spike-specific TCR breadth and depth. At 160-218 and 743-854, vaccine-associated CD4 TCRs were dominant, and they spanned spike.

The CDR3 runs to 12 residues. Germline V CDR1 and CDR2: MNHEY, SMNVEV (reference sequence). V gave up 9 bases and J gave up 11 bases, with 19 bases separating them. This chain joins TRBV27 and TRBJ1-1; tentatively, D is TRBD1 (5 bases). This specimen was peripheral blood, taken on day 0 of MenACWY control vaccination. The receptor was isolated from an adult in good health. CDR3 sequence reads: CASSVPFGAAFF. For the CDR3, the DNA is TGTGCCAGTTCAGTCCCCTTCGGGGCGGCTTTCTTT.